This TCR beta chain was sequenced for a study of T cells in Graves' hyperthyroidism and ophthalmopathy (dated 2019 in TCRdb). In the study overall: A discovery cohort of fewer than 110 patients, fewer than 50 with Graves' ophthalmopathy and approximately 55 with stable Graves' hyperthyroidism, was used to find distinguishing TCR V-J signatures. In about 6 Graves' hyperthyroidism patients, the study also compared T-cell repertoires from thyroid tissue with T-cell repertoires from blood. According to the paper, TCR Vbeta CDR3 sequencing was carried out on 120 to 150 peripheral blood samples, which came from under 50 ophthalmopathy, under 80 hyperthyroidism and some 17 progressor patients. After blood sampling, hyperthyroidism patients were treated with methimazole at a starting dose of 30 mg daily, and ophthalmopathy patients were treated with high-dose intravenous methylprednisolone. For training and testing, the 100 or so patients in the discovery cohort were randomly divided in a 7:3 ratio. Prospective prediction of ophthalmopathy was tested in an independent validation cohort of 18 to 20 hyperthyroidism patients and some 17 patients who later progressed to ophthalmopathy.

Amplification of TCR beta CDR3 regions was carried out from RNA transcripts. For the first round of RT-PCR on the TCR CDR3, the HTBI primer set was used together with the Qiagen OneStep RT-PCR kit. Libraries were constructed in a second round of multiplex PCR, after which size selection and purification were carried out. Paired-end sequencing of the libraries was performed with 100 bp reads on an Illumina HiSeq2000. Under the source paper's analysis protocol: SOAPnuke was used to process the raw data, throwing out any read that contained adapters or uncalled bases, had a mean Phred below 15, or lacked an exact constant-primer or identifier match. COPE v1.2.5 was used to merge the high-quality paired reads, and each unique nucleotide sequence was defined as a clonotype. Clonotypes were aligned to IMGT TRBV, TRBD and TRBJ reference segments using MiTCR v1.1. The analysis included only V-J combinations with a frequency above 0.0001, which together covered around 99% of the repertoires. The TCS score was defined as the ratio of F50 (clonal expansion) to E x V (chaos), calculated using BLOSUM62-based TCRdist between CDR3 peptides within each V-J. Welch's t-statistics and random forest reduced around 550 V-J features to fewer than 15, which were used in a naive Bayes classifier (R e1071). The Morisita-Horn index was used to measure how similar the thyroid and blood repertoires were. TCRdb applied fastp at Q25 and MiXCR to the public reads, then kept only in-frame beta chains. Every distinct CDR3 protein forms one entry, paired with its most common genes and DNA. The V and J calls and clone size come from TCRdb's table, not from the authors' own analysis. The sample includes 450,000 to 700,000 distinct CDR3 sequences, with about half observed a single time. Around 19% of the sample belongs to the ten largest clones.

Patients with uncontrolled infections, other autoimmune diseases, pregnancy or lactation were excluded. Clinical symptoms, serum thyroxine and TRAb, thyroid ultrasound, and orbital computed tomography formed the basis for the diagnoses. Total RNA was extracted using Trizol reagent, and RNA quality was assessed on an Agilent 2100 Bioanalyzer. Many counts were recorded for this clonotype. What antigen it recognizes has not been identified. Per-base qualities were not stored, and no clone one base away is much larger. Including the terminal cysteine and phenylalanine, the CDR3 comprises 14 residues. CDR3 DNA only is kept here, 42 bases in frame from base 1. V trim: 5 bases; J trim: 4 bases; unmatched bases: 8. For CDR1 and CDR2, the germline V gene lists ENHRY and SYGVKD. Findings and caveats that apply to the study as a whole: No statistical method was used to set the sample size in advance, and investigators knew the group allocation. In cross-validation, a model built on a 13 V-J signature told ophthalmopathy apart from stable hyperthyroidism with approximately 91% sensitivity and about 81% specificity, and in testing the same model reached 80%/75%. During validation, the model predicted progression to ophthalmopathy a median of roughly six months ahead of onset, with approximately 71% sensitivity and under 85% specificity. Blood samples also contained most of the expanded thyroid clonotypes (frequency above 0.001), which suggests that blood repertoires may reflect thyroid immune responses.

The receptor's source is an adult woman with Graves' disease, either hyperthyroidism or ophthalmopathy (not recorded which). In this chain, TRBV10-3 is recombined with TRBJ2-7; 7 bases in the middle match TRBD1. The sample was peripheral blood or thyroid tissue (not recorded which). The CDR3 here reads CAISRRTGSYEQYF. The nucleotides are TGTGCCATCAGTAGGCGGACAGGTTCTTACGAGCAGTACTTC.